Shown below are 4 T cell receptor beta chains from a single sample sequenced in a study of PD-L1 blockade in urothelial cancer. Indicated time point: peripheral blood 6 weeks after treatment start. Profiled with immunoSEQ multiplex PCR; TCRdb holds only in-frame clones, not every one. Of roughly 100,000 clones in the sample, approximately 82% were seen once. The sequenced sample was PBMCs, obtained around atezolizumab (anti-PD-L1) treatment. The receptor set was obtained from a man between 65 and 85 years old with urothelial cancer.

The V call is TRBV19, the J call TRBJ2-3, with D perhaps TRBD2 (6 bases). In germline, CDR1 is LNHDA, CDR2 SQIVND (reference sequence). The germline V and J ends were trimmed by 6 bases and 1 base, with 14 bases remaining between them. The length of the CDR3 is 15 residues. CDR3 in DNA: TGTGCCAGTAGGAGGGACTCCACACGCACAGATACGCAGTATTTT. It encodes CASRRDSTRTDTQYF.

The chain has TRBV14 and TRBJ1-2; 8 nucleotides align to TRBD1. V shed 4 bases, J shed 8 bases, and the junction held 3 bases outside the gene matches. The CDR3 loop spans 12 amino acids. The germline V gene has CDR1 SGHDN and CDR2 FVKESK. The CDR3 is CASSPGDRGYTF. The CDR3, as DNA: TGTGCCAGCAGCCCAGGGGACAGGGGCTACACCTTC. The full variable domain, rest sourced from reference TRBV14 and TRBJ1-2, is EAGVTQFPSHSVIEKGQTVTLRCDPISGHDNLYWYRRVMGKEIKFLLHFVKESKQDESGMPNNRFLAERTGGTYSTLKVQPAELEDSGVYFCASSPGDRGYTFGSGTRLTVV.

The gene calls are TRBV30 and TRBJ2-5, with a weak D call TRBD2 (5 bases). The CDR3 runs to 14 residues. Germline values: CDR1 GTSNPN, CDR2 SVGIG (reference sequence). V lost 4 bases and J lost 5, with 17 bases in between. The CDR3 DNA reads as TGTGCCTGGAATGGACGGGGATGGGGTGAGACCCAGTACTTC. This encodes CAWNGRGWGETQYF.

In the case of this clone: At one end the junction does not follow the germline gene, possibly because of a read error. V and J are TRBV10-3 and TRBJ1-3, with D uncertain. The CDR3 has 12 amino acids. Germline CDR1 is ENHRY and CDR2 is SYGVKD. CDR3 sequence: CAITGSGNTIYF. The CDR3 DNA follows: TGTGCGATCACGGGGTCTGGAAACACCATATATTTT.